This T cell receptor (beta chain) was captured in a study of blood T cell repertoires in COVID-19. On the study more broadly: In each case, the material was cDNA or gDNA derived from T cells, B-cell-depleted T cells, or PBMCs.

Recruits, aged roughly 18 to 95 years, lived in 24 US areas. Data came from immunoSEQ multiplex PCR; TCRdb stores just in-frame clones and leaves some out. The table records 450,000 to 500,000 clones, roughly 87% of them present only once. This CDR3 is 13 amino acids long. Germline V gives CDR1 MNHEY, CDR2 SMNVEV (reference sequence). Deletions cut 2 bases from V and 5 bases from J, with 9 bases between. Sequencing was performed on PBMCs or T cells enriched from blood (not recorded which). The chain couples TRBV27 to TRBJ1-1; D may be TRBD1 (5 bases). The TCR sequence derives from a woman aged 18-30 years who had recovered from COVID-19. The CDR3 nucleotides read TGTGCCAGCAGTTTACAGGGAGGGACTGAAGCTTTCTTT. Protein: CASSLQGGTEAFF.